This T cell receptor beta chain was identified during a study of cytomegalovirus exposure and HLA in healthy donors. As for the study in general: Earlier, fewer than 130 million unique TCR beta sequences were recovered from around 180 million T cells by an analysis. Study results and limitations: A list of approximately 160 TCR beta chains associated with cytomegalovirus was given. Highly shared variants forming one cluster were likely a sequencing artifact. Clonal expansion, a later analysis showed, was greater in HLA-associated TCR beta chains than in equally common others.

PCR was performed using 60 Vbeta and 13 Jbeta primers. Assay used: immunoSEQ multiplex PCR; TCRdb lists only in-frame clones, some missing. The repertoire holds over 110,000 clones, with roughly 77% as singletons. About this clone itself: Its target is unknown.

The germline CDR1 and CDR2 sequences are MRHNA and SNTAGT. Between the trimmed V and J ends, which lost 0 bases and 10 bases, there was a span of 12 bases. The CDR3 has 13 amino acids. The chain uses TRBV6-4 and TRBJ1-1; D is undetermined. The clonotype originates from a female donor in good health and CMV-seronegative. The material sequenced was PBMCs. Here the CDR3 reads CASSDSGVSGAFF. The CDR3 nucleotides read TGTGCCAGCAGTGACTCCGGGGTTTCGGGAGCTTTCTTT.